This T cell receptor beta chain was documented in a study of blood T cell repertoires in COVID-19. Produced via immunoSEQ multiplex PCR; TCRdb's table is partial and in-frame only. Among 400,000 or so clones listed, 75% to 90% were seen once. Participants were placed into cohorts based on the clinical history they reported. This CDR3 contains 13 residues. The germline V gene has CDR1 SGHRS and CDR2 YFSETQ. V shed 6 bases and J shed 4 bases, with 10 bases lying between them. The chain joins TRBV5-1 to TRBJ1-4, with no clear D. The source material was PBMCs or T cells enriched from blood (not recorded which). The sequence was obtained from a man aged 30 to 45 who had recovered from COVID-19. This CDR3 reads CASNRDFNEKLFF. In DNA, the CDR3 is TGCGCCAGCAACCGGGATTTTAATGAAAAACTGTTTTTT.